This passage covers 22 T cell receptor beta chains from one sample sequenced in a study of T cell changes during pregnancy in multiple sclerosis. The repertoire was sequenced with immunoSEQ multiplex PCR; TCRdb's copy has only in-frame clones and lacks some. The sample yields about 94,000 clones, 90% to 95% seen once. The sequencing used peripheral blood, collected in the third trimester of pregnancy. The source is a female donor with multiple sclerosis, enrolled in a pregnancy study.

The CDR3 sequence is CASSVNYGTGVPGELFF. CDR3 DNA: TGCGCCAGCAGTGTAAACTACGGGACAGGGGTCCCCGGGGAGCTGTTTTTT. V and J are TRBV10-2 and TRBJ2-2, with 10 positions matching TRBD1. The CDR3 runs 17 residues. CDR1 is WSHSY, CDR2 SAAADI, per germline. Trimming at V came to 4 bases and at J to 6 bases, leaving 11 bases not matched to a gene.

This clone occurred once. The gene calls are TRBV25-1 and TRBJ1-1, with 8 bases fitting TRBD1. Trimming removed 4 bases from V and 7 bases from J; junction bases left unmatched: 5. From germline, CDR1 is MGHDK and CDR2 SYGVNS. There are 13 residues in the CDR3. CDR3 sequence (DNA): TGTGCCAGCAGTGTGACAGGGGTCGGTGAAGCTTTCTTT. Residues: CASSVTGVGEAFF.

The chain joins TRBV12-5 to TRBJ2-3; no definite D call. V shed 2 bases and J shed 0 bases, with 6 bases lying between them. From germline, CDR1 is LGHNT and CDR2 FRNRAP. The CDR3 runs 14 residues. The DNA of the CDR3 is TGTGCTAGTGGTTTGTCCGGGAGCACAGATACGCAGTATTTT. Amino acids: CASGLSGSTDTQYF.

The gene calls are TRBV5-1 and TRBJ2-1; 10 positions match TRBD1. Germline assignment: CDR1 SGHRS and CDR2 YFSETQ. The CDR3 loop spans 13 amino acids. Trimming at V came to 7 bases and at J to 7 bases, leaving 5 bases not matched to a gene. CDR3 loop: CASGAGQGNEQFF. Written as DNA, the CDR3 is TGCGCCAGCGGGGCGGGACAGGGGAATGAGCAGTTCTTC. The variable domain in full, completed from reference TRBV5-1 and TRBJ2-1, reads KAGVTQTPRYLIKTRGQQVTLSCSPISGHRSVSWYQQTPGQGLQFLFEYFSETQRNKGNFPGRFSGRQFSNSRSEMNVSTLELGDSALYLCASGAGQGNEQFFGPGTRLTVL.

The chain joins TRBV5-6 to TRBJ2-5, with a tentative D call TRBD2 (6 bases). Trimming took off 0 bases at V and 5 bases at J, with 14 bases between the two ends. This CDR3 is built from 15 residues. From germline, CDR1 is SGHDT and CDR2 YYEEEE. CDR3 loop: CASSLDWREPETQYF. The CDR3 coding sequence is TGTGCCAGCAGCTTGGACTGGCGGGAACCCGAGACCCAGTACTTC.

The chain couples TRBV5-1 to TRBJ2-7; 7 nucleotides match TRBD2. Losses at the gene ends were 4 bases for V and 0 bases for J; bases not matched to a gene: 4. This CDR3 comprises 14 residues. The germline CDR1 and CDR2 sequences are SGHRS and YFSETQ. CDR3 region: CASSPRGSSYEQYF. CDR3 coding DNA: TGCGCCAGCAGCCCGCGGGGGAGCTCCTACGAGCAGTACTTC.

The sample holds a few counts of this clone. This chain connects TRBV19 to TRBJ2-7, with 11 nucleotides matching TRBD2. With 6 bases clipped from V and 5 bases from J, the junction kept 9 bases outside the gene matches. The CDR3 loop spans 15 amino acids. Germline-derived CDR1 and CDR2 are LNHDA and SQIVND (reference sequence). CDR3 sequence: CASRQSGLAVNEQYF. CDR3 coding DNA: TGTGCCAGTAGGCAATCGGGACTAGCGGTAAACGAGCAGTACTTC.

In its sample, this clone was seen once. The chain recombines TRBV5-1 with TRBJ1-2, with D tentatively TRBD1 (6 bases). Germline V gene sequence: CDR1 SGHRS, CDR2 YFSETQ. V dropped 2 bases and J dropped 5 bases, with 13 bases sitting between them. The CDR3 is 14 residues long. The CDR3 coding sequence is TGCGCCAGCAGCTTACAACAGGGCTCGTATGGCTACACCTTC. It codes for CASSLQQGSYGYTF.

The chain has TRBV5-4 and TRBJ1-1; unclear D gene. Germline CDR1 reads SGHNT; CDR2 reads YYREEE (reference sequence). The CDR3 spans 15 residues. Trimming stripped 0 bases from V and 1 base from J, with 10 bases between. The CDR3 loop is CASSLAKAGNTEAFF. The CDR3 DNA sequence: TGTGCCAGCAGCTTGGCCAAGGCGGGGAACACTGAAGCTTTCTTT.

This chain connects TRBV6-5 to TRBJ1-2; D gene ambiguous. Germline CDR1 is MNHEY and CDR2 is SVGAGI. With 1 base removed from V and 0 bases from J, the gap between germline ends came to 9 bases. CDR3 length: 15 amino acids. The DNA of the CDR3 is TGTGCCAGCAGTTACTTCCCTTCCTCTAACTATGGCTACACCTTC. Translated: CASSYFPSSNYGYTF.

The chain joins TRBV4-3 to TRBJ1-4, with D maybe TRBD1 (6 bases). The germline V and J ends were trimmed by 3 bases and 6 bases, with 14 bases remaining between them. Per germline, CDR1 LGHNA and CDR2 YSLEER. The CDR3 has 15 residues. CDR3 coding DNA: TGCGCCAGCAGCCAGGCCGGGACAAAGTATGAAAAACTGTTTTTT. Protein sequence: CASSQAGTKYEKLFF.

The chain employs TRBV6-4 and TRBJ2-3; 8 nucleotides align to TRBD1. This CDR3 is 14 amino acids long. Trimming removed 3 bases from V and 2 bases from J; junction bases left unmatched: 1. Germline CDR1 and CDR2: MRHNA and SNTAGT. CDR3 in DNA: TGTGCCAGCAGTGAGGACAGGGCCACAGATACGCAGTATTTT. Its protein product is CASSEDRATDTQYF.

The chain has TRBV28 and TRBJ2-7; 7 nucleotides align to TRBD2. J gave up 1 base and V 3 bases, and 6 bases lay outside the gene matches. The CDR3 runs to 15 residues. Germline V lookup: CDR1 MDHEN, CDR2 SYDVKM. CDR3 sequence: CASSFGTTFSYEQYF. In DNA form, the CDR3 reads TGTGCCAGCAGTTTCGGGACTACCTTTTCCTACGAGCAGTACTTC.

The chain is built from TRBV28 and TRBJ1-4; 9 bases match TRBD1. This CDR3 contains 16 residues. The V and J ends lost 5 bases and 8 bases, in that order; junction bases with no gene match: 12. Germline assignment: CDR1 MDHEN and CDR2 SYDVKM. CDR3 DNA: TGTGCCAGCAGTCCTACTTCCGGGACAGGGTACGAAAAACTGTTTTTT. This sequence encodes CASSPTSGTGYEKLFF.

The gene calls are TRBV5-1 and TRBJ2-5, with 9 bases fitting TRBD2. The CDR3 is 14 residues long. V shed 2 bases and J 5 bases; nucleotides not matched to a gene: 4. The germline V gene encodes CDR1 SGHRS and CDR2 YFSETQ. The CDR3 region has the DNA TGCGCCAGCAGCTTAATAGCGGGAGTGGAGACCCAGTACTTC. Its protein product is CASSLIAGVETQYF.

This chain uses TRBV29-1 with TRBJ2-1; 9 bases are a match to TRBD2. J lost 11 bases, V lost 8 bases, and 31 bases had no gene match. This CDR3 comprises 19 residues. Germline values: CDR1 SQVTM, CDR2 ANQGSEA. The CDR3 reads CSPHQGPLKPGLAEHKQFF. The CDR3 DNA is TGCAGCCCCCACCAGGGACCGCTAAAGCCGGGACTAGCTGAGCACAAGCAGTTCTTC.

CDR3 amino acids: CASSFGVVETQYF. CDR3 bases: TGTGCCAGCAGCTTCGGAGTCGTGGAGACCCAGTACTTC. V is TRBV11-3 and J is TRBJ2-5; D is undetermined. V was trimmed by 3 bases and J by 5 bases, leaving 10 bases between them. Germline V gives CDR1 SGHNT, CDR2 YENEEA. The CDR3 is 13 amino acids.

The chain has TRBV6-1 and TRBJ2-2; 7 bases agree with TRBD1. Germline V gene sequence: CDR1 MNHNS, CDR2 SASEGT. The CDR3 has 15 amino acids. Unmatched junction bases numbered 8, after V lost 6 bases and J lost 4 bases. CDR3 nucleotide sequence: TGTGCCAGCAGGGTGACAGGGTACGGCACCGGGGAGCTGTTTTTT. This encodes CASRVTGYGTGELFF.

The chain carries TRBV30 and TRBJ2-4, with 12 bases that match TRBD2. The CDR3 loop spans 15 amino acids. V shed 3 bases, J shed 6 bases, and the junction held 6 bases outside the gene matches. Germline V gene lookup returns CDR1 GTSNPN and CDR2 SVGIG (reference sequence). The CDR3 here is CAWRRLAGEGNIQYF. CDR3 nucleotides: TGTGCCTGGAGGAGACTAGCGGGAGAGGGAAACATTCAGTACTTC.

The chain couples TRBV5-1 to TRBJ1-1, with 7 bases that match TRBD1. V was clipped by 6 bases and J by 1 base; unmatched bases: 9. The CDR3 runs 15 residues. Germline CDR1 and CDR2: SGHRS and YFSETQ. The CDR3: CASKIGGVGNTEAFF. CDR3 coding DNA: TGCGCCAGCAAAATAGGGGGCGTGGGGAACACTGAAGCTTTCTTT.

This clone was counted a few times. This chain connects TRBV2 to TRBJ1-4, with 7 bases fitting TRBD1. Germline CDR1 and CDR2: SNHLY and FYNNEI. V was pared by 8 bases and J by 8 bases, with 11 bases of the junction left unmatched. CDR3 length: 14 residues. The CDR3 DNA reads as TGTGCCAGCGGTTTAGAGGGGGCCGGCGAAAAACTGTTTTTT. It translates to CASGLEGAGEKLFF.

The gene calls are TRBV4-3 and TRBJ2-1, with D possibly matching TRBD1 (6 bases). This CDR3 contains 13 residues. CDR1 and CDR2 from the germline V gene are LGHNA and YSLEER. V was shortened by 3 bases and J by 5 bases, with 8 bases between the two germline ends. The CDR3 DNA follows: TGCGCCAGCAGCCAGGGGACACACAATGAGCAGTTCTTC. Amino acids: CASSQGTHNEQFF.